This T cell receptor (beta chain) stems from a study of T cell repertoires in cytomegalovirus infection. About the research overall: It was the public TCR beta signatures that indicated both CMV infection and matching HLA type.

This clonotype was counted ten times or more. Antigen: not known. Findings and limits, study-wide: CMV-specific HLA-C-restricted TCR beta clonotypes dominated the ex vivo response. Identification of carriers of CMV plus the relevant HLA was performed using cumulative public TCR beta family frequency.

The CDR3 covers 16 residues. From germline, CDR1 is SEHNR and CDR2 FQNEAQ (reference sequence). V gave up 4 bases and J gave up 4 bases, with 19 bases separating them. TCRdb analysed the reads with MiXCR anew, one entry per CDR3 protein. This sample carries hundreds of thousands of distinct CDR3 sequences, 20% to 25% of them seen once, and the ten largest clones take 8%. This chain connects TRBV7-9 to TRBJ2-5, with a tentative D call TRBD1 (6 bases). The sample was CD8+ T cells from PBMCs. This TCR was sampled from a human donor in good health (CMV status not recorded). Some clones in this sample may be carry-over from other donors' samples. Here the CDR3 DNA reads TGTGCCAGCAGCTGGACCCTCAGGGACATCAGAGAGACCCAGTACTTC. Translation: CASSWTLRDIRETQYF. The whole variable domain, filled in from reference TRBV7-9 and TRBJ2-5, reads DTGVSQNPRHKITKRGQNVTFRCDPISEHNRLYWYRQTLGQGPEFLTYFQNEAQLEKSRLLSDRFSAERPKGSFSTLEIQRTEQGDSAMYLCASSWTLRDIRETQYFGPGTRLLVL.